Below are 15 T cell receptor beta chains sequenced from a single sample in a study of shared clonotypes between healthy human individuals. Libraries were prepared by immunoSEQ multiplex PCR; TCRdb keeps only in-frame clonotypes and omits some of them. The data show fewer than 350,000 clones, around 90% seen once. What was sequenced was memory CD8+ T cells sorted from blood. Subset meaning: CD45RO+ cells pooled with CCR7-negative TemRA cells. These receptors all come from a man aged 18 to 30 in good health.

The rearrangement links TRBV2 to TRBJ2-3; 11 bases align to TRBD2. CDR1 is SNHLY and CDR2 is FYNNEI in the germline V gene. The junction had 11 bases not matched to a gene; V was cut back by 0 bases and J by 3 bases. This CDR3 region has 19 residues. CDR3 sequence reads: CASSEALWLAGGGTDTQYF. The CDR3 DNA reads TGTGCCAGCAGTGAAGCGTTATGGCTAGCGGGGGGAGGGACAGATACGCAGTATTTT.

V usage is TRBV25-1 and J usage is TRBJ2-1, with D possibly being TRBD2 (6 bases). This CDR3 has 16 residues. The ends were cut back, 0 bases at V and 4 bases at J, with 13 bases in the middle. Germline-derived CDR1 and CDR2 are MGHDK and SYGVNS. The CDR3 loop reads CASSEYQRASYNEQFF. CDR3 coding DNA: TGTGCCAGCAGTGAATACCAGCGGGCGTCTTACAATGAGCAGTTCTTC.

This clone was seen only once. The CDR3 DNA reads TGCGCCAGCAGAGAGCAGGGGGTAGGGAATGAAAAACTGTTTTTT. Translated, it gives CASREQGVGNEKLFF. The J gene is TRBJ1-4, the V gene TRBV5-1; TRBD1 matches at 7 bases. The V gene's germline CDR1 is SGHRS and CDR2 YFSETQ. V lost 5 bases to trimming and J lost 5 bases; unmatched junction nucleotides: 9. This CDR3 spans 15 amino acids. The full variable domain, its missing parts supplied by reference TRBV5-1 and TRBJ1-4, is KAGVTQTPRYLIKTRGQQVTLSCSPISGHRSVSWYQQTPGQGLQFLFEYFSETQRNKGNFPGRFSGRQFSNSRSEMNVSTLELGDSALYLCASREQGVGNEKLFFGSGTQLSVL.

V and J are TRBV13 and TRBJ2-2; D is unclear. This CDR3 has 12 residues. Trimming shortened V by 5 bases and J by 2 bases, and 3 bases separated the two germline ends. The germline V gene has CDR1 PRHDT and CDR2 FYEKMQ (reference sequence). For the CDR3, the DNA is TGTGCCAGCAGCCCAAACACCGGGGAGCTGTTTTTT. This gives the protein CASSPNTGELFF. Together with reference TRBV13 and TRBJ2-2, the CDR3 gives the full variable domain: AAGVIQSPRHLIKEKRETATLKCYPIPRHDTVYWYQQGPGQDPQFLISFYEKMQSDKGSIPDRFSAQQFSDYHSELNMSSLELGDSALYFCASSPNTGELFFGEGSRLTVL.

The J gene is TRBJ2-5, the V gene TRBV13; D ambiguous. The CDR3 covers 13 residues. Trimming took 2 bases from V and 2 from J, leaving 6 bases between them. Germline V gives CDR1 PRHDT, CDR2 FYEKMQ (reference sequence). For the CDR3, the DNA is TGTGCCAGCAGCTTAAAGTTGCAAGAGACCCAGTACTTC. Translating gives CASSLKLQETQYF.

The chain couples TRBV6-5 to TRBJ1-5, with D unclear. V dropped 0 bases and J dropped 3 bases, with 3 bases sitting between them. Germline V gene lookup returns CDR1 MNHEY and CDR2 SVGAGI. This CDR3 has 13 amino acids. DNA of the CDR3: TGTGCCAGCAGTTACTCGATCAATCAGCCCCAGCATTTT. It translates to CASSYSINQPQHF.

The genes are TRBV5-4 and TRBJ1-6, with D possibly TRBD1 on 6 matching bases. The CDR3 length is 15 residues. The germline CDR1 and CDR2 sequences are SGHNT and YYREEE (reference sequence). The V end was cut by 4 bases, the J end by 9 bases, with 17 bases between. The CDR3 bases are TGTGCCAGCAGCGTTTACCAACTAGGGGGTTCACCCCTCCACTTT. This codes for CASSVYQLGGSPLHF.

The rearrangement uses TRBV9 and TRBJ2-1, with a possible D match to TRBD2 (6 bases). CDR3 length: 15 amino acids. Trimming shortened V by 0 bases and J by 6 bases, and 13 bases separated the two germline ends. CDR1 is SGDLS and CDR2 is YYNGEE in the germline V gene. Here the CDR3 reads CASSVGSLASNEQFF. CDR3 bases: TGTGCCAGCAGCGTAGGCAGTCTAGCGAGCAATGAGCAGTTCTTC.

This clone was seen once. The genes are TRBV11-2 and TRBJ2-7; TRBD2 is a possible D gene (6 bases). Germline values: CDR1 SGHAT, CDR2 FQNNGV. The V end was cut by 0 bases, the J end by 2 bases, with 11 bases between. The CDR3 has 15 amino acids. The CDR3 is CASSLEPRGTYEQYF. As DNA, the CDR3 is TGTGCCAGCAGCTTAGAACCCCGCGGGACCTACGAGCAGTACTTC.

This sequence joins TRBV4-1 and TRBJ2-5; 7 nucleotides agree with TRBD1. Germline assignment: CDR1 MGHRA and CDR2 YSYEKL. Trimming cost V 4 bases and J 2 bases; bases outside gene matches: 7. CDR3 size: 15 residues. In nucleotides, the CDR3 is TGCGCCAGCAGCCGCCGGGACAGTGGGCAAGAGACCCAGTACTTC. Its translation is CASSRRDSGQETQYF.

This clone was counted a single time. The chain uses TRBV30 and TRBJ1-6; D unclear. This CDR3 region has 12 residues. Germline loops: CDR1 GTSNPN, CDR2 SVGIG (reference sequence). The ends were cut back, 1 base at V and 11 bases at J, with 9 bases in the middle. The CDR3 is CAWSGESPPLHF. CDR3 DNA: TGTGCCTGGAGTGGTGAAAGTCCACCCCTCCACTTT.

J is TRBJ2-7 and V is TRBV11-2; D unresolved. Germline CDR1 SGHAT, CDR2 FQNNGV. The CDR3 sequence is 14 residues long. Trimming left V 0 bases short and J 2 bases short, with 8 bases between. The CDR3 DNA reads TGTGCCAGCAGCTTAGATCCGGGCACCTACGAGCAGTACTTC. It encodes CASSLDPGTYEQYF. The full variable domain, completed using reference TRBV11-2 and TRBJ2-7, is EAGVAQSPRYKIIEKRQSVAFWCNPISGHATLYWYQQILGQGPKLLIQFQNNGVVDDSQLPKDRFSAERLKGVDSTLKIQPAKLEDSAVYLCASSLDPGTYEQYFGPGTRLTVT.

V and J are TRBV11-2 and TRBJ1-5; TRBD1 aligns across 7 bases. Germline CDR1 SGHAT, CDR2 FQNNGV. With 1 base clipped from V and 4 bases from J, the junction kept 4 bases outside the gene matches. The CDR3 is made up of 15 amino acids. The CDR3 is CASSLGATGNQPQHF. CDR3 bases: TGTGCCAGCAGCTTAGGGGCGACAGGGAATCAGCCCCAGCATTTT.

CDR3 in amino acids: CASRPSGFYQETQYF. The CDR3 DNA reads TGTGCCAGCAGACCCTCCGGCTTCTACCAAGAGACCCAGTACTTC. This rearrangement joins TRBV6-5 to TRBJ2-5; no definite D call. Trimming pared 6 bases from V and 0 bases from J, leaving 14 bases between. Germline V CDR1 and CDR2: MNHEY, SVGAGI. The CDR3 is made up of 15 amino acids.

The chain couples TRBV5-6 to TRBJ1-2; weak D call: TRBD1 (5 bases). This CDR3 has 13 residues. Germline CDR1 SGHDT, CDR2 YYEEEE. The V and J ends lost 1 base and 4 bases respectively, with 8 bases between them. Here the CDR3 DNA reads TGTGCCAGCAGCTTGAGGGGTACCTATGGCTACACCTTC. Translation gives CASSLRGTYGYTF.